A single sample is the source of the 4 T cell receptor beta chains below, sequenced in a study of T cell responses to AZD1222 COVID-19 vaccine. Only in-frame clones appear in the TCRdb table, and some are missing; sequencing was by immunoSEQ multiplex PCR. The table lists more than 100,000 clones, roughly nine tenths of them singletons, with under 3.5% in the top ten. Sample: peripheral blood, taken on day 0 of AZD1222 vaccination. The source is an adult in good health.

The chain is built from TRBV28 and TRBJ1-2; tentative D call: TRBD1 (6 bases). The V end was cut by 7 bases, the J end by 4 bases, with 13 bases between. The CDR3 has 13 residues. Germline V lookup: CDR1 MDHEN, CDR2 SYDVKM. This CDR3 reads CASKGGRVYGYTF. DNA for the CDR3: TGTGCCAGCAAGGGGGGACGGGTCTATGGCTACACCTTC.

This clone has only one observation. The chain is built from TRBV29-1 and TRBJ2-7; D may be TRBD1 or TRBD2 (5 bases each). Germline CDR1 is SQVTM and CDR2 is ANQGSEA. The CDR3 is 10 residues long. The V gene lost 3 bases and the J gene lost 13 bases, with 13 bases spanning the gap. The CDR3 loop is CSVEDGAVYF. CDR3 nucleotides: TGCAGCGTTGAGGACGGGGCCGTATACTTC.

V usage is TRBV4-1 and J usage is TRBJ1-4; D is unresolved. Germline V CDR1 and CDR2: MGHRA, YSYEKL. This CDR3 has 13 residues. The V gene lost 1 base and the J gene lost 8 bases, with 8 bases spanning the gap. For the CDR3, the DNA is TGCGCCAGCAGCCAAGTCTTGTACGAAAAACTGTTTTTT. Translated: CASSQVLYEKLFF.

This chain uses TRBV4-3 with TRBJ2-7, with TRBD1 matching over 9 bases. CDR1 is LGHNA, CDR2 YSLEER, per germline. The CDR3 runs to 15 residues. Losses at the gene ends were 0 bases for V and 3 bases for J; bases not matched to a gene: 3. CDR3 loop: CASSQDGTGNYEQYF. CDR3 DNA: TGCGCCAGCAGCCAAGATGGGACAGGGAACTACGAGCAGTACTTC.